A single sample gave rise to the 5 T cell receptor beta chains below, sequenced in a study of neurological immune-mediated disorders. Indicated time point: technical triplicate 3. A single record per CDR3 protein comes from TCRdb applying MiXCR to the 5' RACE reads. This sample has just under 45,000 distinct CDR3 sequences, with 20% to 25% found just once. The sequencing sample was made of PBMCs. All receptors derive from a man between 60 and 75 years old with HTLV-1-associated myelopathy (HAM/TSP).

This clonotype has at least ten counts. In DNA form, the CDR3 reads TGTGCCAGCAGCCAACCCCTGGGTCCGAGCACTGAAGCTTTCTTT. The encoded protein is CASSQPLGPSTEAFF. This chain joins TRBV3-1 and TRBJ1-1, with D unclear. Trimming cost V 2 bases and J 4 bases, with 14 bases left between them. The CDR3 runs to 15 residues. The germline gives CDR1 LGHDT, CDR2 YNNKEL (reference sequence). Together with reference TRBV3-1 and TRBJ1-1, the CDR3 gives the full variable domain: DTAVSQTPKYLVTQMGNDKSIKCEQNLGHDTMYWYKQDSKKFLKIMFSYNNKELIINETVPNRFSPKSPDKAHLNLHINSLELGDSAVYFCASSQPLGPSTEAFFGQGTRLTVV.

This chain uses TRBV12-5 with TRBJ2-1; unclear D gene. This CDR3 region has 14 residues. The V gene lost 8 bases and the J gene lost 6 bases, with 17 bases spanning the gap. CDR1 is LGHNT and CDR2 is FRNRAP in the germline V gene. CDR3 sequence: CASSGSGWGNEQFF. The CDR3 DNA follows: TGTGCTAGTTCAGGCTCCGGTTGGGGCAATGAGCAGTTCTTC. Looking up the rest from reference TRBV12-5 and TRBJ2-1 gives the full variable domain: DARVTQTPRHKVTEMGQEVTMRCQPILGHNTVFWYRQTMMQGLELLAYFRNRAPLDDSGMPKDRFSAEMPDATLATLKIQPSEPRDSAVYFCASSGSGWGNEQFFGPGTRLTVL.

The table lists this clonotype with many counts. The chain employs TRBV4-1 and TRBJ1-5; D gene unclear. The CDR3 contains 17 residues. Germline loops: CDR1 MGHRA, CDR2 YSYEKL. Trimming cost V 0 bases and J 6 bases, with 18 bases left between them. CDR3 bases: TGCGCCAGCAGCCAAGAGTGGGGTGCCGGTCCCGGTCAGCCCCAGCATTTT. This encodes CASSQEWGAGPGQPQHF.

This clonotype was seen at least ten times. This chain connects TRBV29-1 to TRBJ2-7, with TRBD1 identical over 9 bases. The CDR3 loop spans 12 amino acids. Germline CDR1 reads SQVTM; CDR2 reads ANQGSEA. Losses at the gene ends were 4 bases for V and 4 bases for J; bases not matched to a gene: 2. CDR3 protein: CSVVGQGYEQYF. In DNA form, the CDR3 reads TGCAGCGTTGTGGGACAGGGTTACGAGCAGTACTTC.

Many counts were recorded for this clonotype. The chain is built from TRBV11-2 and TRBJ2-1, with a possible D match to TRBD2 (6 bases). V gave up 1 base and J gave up 8 bases, with 15 bases separating them. CDR1 and CDR2 from the germline V gene are SGHAT and FQNNGV. The CDR3 loop spans 15 amino acids. CDR3 nucleotides: TGTGCCAGCAGCTTAGGGACTACATACCGTCATGAGCAGTTCTTC. It translates to CASSLGTTYRHEQFF.